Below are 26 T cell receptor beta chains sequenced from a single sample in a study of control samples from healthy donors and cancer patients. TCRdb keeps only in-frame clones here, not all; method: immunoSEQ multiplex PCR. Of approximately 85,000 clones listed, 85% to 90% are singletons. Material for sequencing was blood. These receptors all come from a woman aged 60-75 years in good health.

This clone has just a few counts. In nucleotides, the CDR3 is TGTGCCAGCAGCCCAACCAGGGGGCCCGGAAACATTCAGTACTTC. It codes for CASSPTRGPGNIQYF. The J gene is TRBJ2-4, the V gene TRBV9; TRBD1 matches at 8 bases. The germline CDR1 and CDR2 sequences are SGDLS and YYNGEE. The trim removed 4 bases at V and 6 bases at J, leaving 9 bases unmatched. The CDR3 is 15 residues long. The variable domain in full, completed from reference TRBV9 and TRBJ2-4, reads DSGVTQTPKHLITATGQRVTLRCSPRSGDLSVYWYQQSLDQGLQFLIQYYNGEERAKGNILERFSAQQFPDLHSELNLSSLELGDSALYFCASSPTRGPGNIQYFGAGTRLSVL.

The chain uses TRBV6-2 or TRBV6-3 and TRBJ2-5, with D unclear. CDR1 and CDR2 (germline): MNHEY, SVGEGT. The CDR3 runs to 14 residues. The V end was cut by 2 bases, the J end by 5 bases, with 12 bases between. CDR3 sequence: CASSYLVGWETQYF. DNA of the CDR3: TGTGCCAGCAGTTACCTTGTGGGTTGGGAGACCCAGTACTTC.

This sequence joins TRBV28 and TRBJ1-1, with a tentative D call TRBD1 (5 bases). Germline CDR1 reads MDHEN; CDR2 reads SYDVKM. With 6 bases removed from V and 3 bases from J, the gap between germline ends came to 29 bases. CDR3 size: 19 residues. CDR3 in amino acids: CASSRWPLGTARGDTEAFF. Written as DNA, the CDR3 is TGTGCCAGCAGCCGTTGGCCATTAGGGACCGCCCGGGGGGACACTGAAGCTTTCTTT.

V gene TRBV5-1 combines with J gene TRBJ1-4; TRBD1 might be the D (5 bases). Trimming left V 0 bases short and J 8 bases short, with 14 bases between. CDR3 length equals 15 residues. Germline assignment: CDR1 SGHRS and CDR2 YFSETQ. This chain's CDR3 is CASSLGGAQGEKLFF. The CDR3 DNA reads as TGCGCCAGCAGCTTGGGAGGGGCCCAAGGAGAAAAACTGTTTTTT.

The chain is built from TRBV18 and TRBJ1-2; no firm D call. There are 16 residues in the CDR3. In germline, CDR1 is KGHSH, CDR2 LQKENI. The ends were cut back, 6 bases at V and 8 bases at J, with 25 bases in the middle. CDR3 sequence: CASSRSYDKTLLGYTF. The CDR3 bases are TGTGCCAGCTCCCGTTCTTACGACAAGACCCTACTAGGCTACACCTTC.

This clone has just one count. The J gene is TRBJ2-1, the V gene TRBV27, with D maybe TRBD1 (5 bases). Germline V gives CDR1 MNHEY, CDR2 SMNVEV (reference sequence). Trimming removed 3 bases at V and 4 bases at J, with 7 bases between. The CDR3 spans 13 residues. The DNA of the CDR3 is TGTGCCAGCAGTTTTCAGGGTTACAATGAGCAGTTCTTC. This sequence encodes CASSFQGYNEQFF.

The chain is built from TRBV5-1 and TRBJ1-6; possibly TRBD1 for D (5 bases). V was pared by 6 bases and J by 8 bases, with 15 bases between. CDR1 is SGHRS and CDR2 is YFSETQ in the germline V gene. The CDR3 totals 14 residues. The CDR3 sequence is CASNQGRAYSPLHF. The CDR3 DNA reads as TGCGCCAGCAATCAGGGCAGGGCATATTCACCCCTCCACTTT.

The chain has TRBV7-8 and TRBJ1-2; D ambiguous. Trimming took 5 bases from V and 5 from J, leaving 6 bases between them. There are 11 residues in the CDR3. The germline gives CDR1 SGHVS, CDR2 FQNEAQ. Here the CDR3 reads CASSNQYGYTF. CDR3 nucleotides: TGTGCCAGCAGCAACCAGTATGGCTACACCTTC.

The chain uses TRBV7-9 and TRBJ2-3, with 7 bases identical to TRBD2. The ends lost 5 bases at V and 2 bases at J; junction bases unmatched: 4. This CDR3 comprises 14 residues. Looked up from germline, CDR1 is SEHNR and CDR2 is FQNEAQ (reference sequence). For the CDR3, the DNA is TGTGCCAGCAGCCGCCAGCGGGACACAGATACGCAGTATTTT. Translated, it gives CASSRQRDTDTQYF.

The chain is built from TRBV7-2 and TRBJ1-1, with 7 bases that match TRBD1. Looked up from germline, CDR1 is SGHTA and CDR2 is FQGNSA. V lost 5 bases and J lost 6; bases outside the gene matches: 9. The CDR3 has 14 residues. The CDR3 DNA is TGTGCCAGCAGCACGTTTACAGGGGTCCCTGAAGCTTTCTTT. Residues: CASSTFTGVPEAFF.

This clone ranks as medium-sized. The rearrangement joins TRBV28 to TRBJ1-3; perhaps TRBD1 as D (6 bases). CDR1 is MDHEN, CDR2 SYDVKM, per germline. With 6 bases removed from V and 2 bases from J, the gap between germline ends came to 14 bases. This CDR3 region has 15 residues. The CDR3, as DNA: TGTGCCAGCAGCCCTACAGGGCGGGCTGGAAACACCATATATTTT. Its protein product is CASSPTGRAGNTIYF.

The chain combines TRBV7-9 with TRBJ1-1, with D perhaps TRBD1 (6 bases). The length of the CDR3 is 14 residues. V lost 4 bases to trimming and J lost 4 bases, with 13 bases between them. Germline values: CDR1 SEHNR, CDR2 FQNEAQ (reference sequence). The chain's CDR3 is CASSYGRGPTEAFF. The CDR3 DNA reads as TGTGCCAGCAGCTACGGCCGGGGGCCCACTGAAGCTTTCTTT.

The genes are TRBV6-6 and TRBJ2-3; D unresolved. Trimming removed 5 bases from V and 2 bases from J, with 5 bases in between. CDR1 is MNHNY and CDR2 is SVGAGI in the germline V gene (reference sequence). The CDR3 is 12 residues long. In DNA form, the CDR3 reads TGTGCCAGCAGTCAATACACAGATACGCAGTATTTT. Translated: CASSQYTDTQYF.

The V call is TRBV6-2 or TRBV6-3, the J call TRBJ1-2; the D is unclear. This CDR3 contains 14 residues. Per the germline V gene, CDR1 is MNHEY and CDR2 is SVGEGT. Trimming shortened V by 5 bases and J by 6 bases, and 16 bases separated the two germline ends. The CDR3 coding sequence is TGTGCCAGCAGTCCAGTTTATTTGCAGGATGGCTACACCTTC. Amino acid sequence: CASSPVYLQDGYTF.

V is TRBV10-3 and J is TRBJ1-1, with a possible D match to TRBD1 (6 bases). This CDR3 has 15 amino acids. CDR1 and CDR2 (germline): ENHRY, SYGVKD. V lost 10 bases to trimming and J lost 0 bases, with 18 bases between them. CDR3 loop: CASLNRDIMNTEAFF. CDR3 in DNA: TGTGCCAGCCTCAATCGGGACATTATGAACACTGAAGCTTTCTTT.

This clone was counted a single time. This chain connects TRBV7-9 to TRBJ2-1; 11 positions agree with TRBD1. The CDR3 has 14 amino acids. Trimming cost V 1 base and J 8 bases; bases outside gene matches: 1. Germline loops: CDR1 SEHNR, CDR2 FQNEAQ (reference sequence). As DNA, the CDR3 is TGTGCCAGCAGCTTAGGGACAGGGGGCGATGAGCAGTTCTTC. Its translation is CASSLGTGGDEQFF.

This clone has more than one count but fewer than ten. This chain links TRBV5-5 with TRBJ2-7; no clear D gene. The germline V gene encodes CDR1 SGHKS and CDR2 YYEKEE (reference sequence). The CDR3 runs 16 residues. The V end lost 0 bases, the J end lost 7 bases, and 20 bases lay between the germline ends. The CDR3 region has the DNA TGTGCCAGCAGCTTGGCCTTGGCTGGCCTGGTTATGGAGCAGTACTTC. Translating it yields CASSLALAGLVMEQYF.

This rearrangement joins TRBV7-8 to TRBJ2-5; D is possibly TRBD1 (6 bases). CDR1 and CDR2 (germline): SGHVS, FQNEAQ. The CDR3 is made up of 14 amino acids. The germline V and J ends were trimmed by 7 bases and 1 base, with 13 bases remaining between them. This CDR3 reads CASTPGALQETQYF. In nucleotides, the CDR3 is TGTGCCAGCACCCCAGGGGCCCTCCAAGAGACCCAGTACTTC.

CDR3 protein: CASSIKRVPYEQYF. The CDR3 DNA is TGTGCCAGCAGTATCAAGCGGGTCCCCTACGAGCAGTACTTC. The chain uses TRBV28 and TRBJ2-7, with a weak D call TRBD2 (6 bases). Per the germline V gene, CDR1 is MDHEN and CDR2 is SYDVKM. This CDR3 region has 14 residues. V lost 5 bases, J lost 2 bases, and 13 bases lay in between.

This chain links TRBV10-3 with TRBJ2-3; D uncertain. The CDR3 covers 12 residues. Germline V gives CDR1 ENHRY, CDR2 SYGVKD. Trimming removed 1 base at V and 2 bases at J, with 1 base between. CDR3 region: CAISEYTDTQYF. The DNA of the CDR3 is TGTGCCATCAGTGAGTACACAGATACGCAGTATTTT.

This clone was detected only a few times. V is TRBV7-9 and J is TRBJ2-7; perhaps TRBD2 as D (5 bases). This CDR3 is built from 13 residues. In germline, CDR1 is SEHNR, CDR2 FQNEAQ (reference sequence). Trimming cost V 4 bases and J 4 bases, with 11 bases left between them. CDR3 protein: CASSSRGGYEQYF. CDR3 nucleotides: TGTGCCAGCAGCTCCCGCGGCGGGTACGAGCAGTACTTC.

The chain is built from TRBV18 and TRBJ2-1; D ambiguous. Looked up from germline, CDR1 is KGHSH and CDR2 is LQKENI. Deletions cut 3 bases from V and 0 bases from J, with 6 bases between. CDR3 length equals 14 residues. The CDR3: CASSPDRSYNEQFF. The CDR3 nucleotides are TGTGCCAGCTCACCCGACCGCTCCTACAATGAGCAGTTCTTC.

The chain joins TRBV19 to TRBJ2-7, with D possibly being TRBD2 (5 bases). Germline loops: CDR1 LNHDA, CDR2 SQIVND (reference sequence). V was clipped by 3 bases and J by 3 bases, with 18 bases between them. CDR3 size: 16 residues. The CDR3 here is CASSISSLGLSYEQYF. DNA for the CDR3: TGTGCCAGTAGTATTTCTAGCCTCGGTCTTAGCTACGAGCAGTACTTC.

The CDR3 nucleotides are TGTGCCAGCAGCCTGGTGGCCACAGATACGCAGTATTTT. This translates into CASSLVATDTQYF. The chain employs TRBV5-5 and TRBJ2-3; D unclear. CDR1 is SGHKS, CDR2 YYEKEE, per germline (reference sequence). V dropped 4 bases and J dropped 2 bases, with 8 bases sitting between them. The CDR3 spans 13 residues.

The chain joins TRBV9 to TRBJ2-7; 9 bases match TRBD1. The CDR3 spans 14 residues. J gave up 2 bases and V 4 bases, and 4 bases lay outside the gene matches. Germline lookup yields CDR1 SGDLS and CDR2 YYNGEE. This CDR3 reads CASSLGTGPYEQYF. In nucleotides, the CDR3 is TGTGCCAGCAGCCTCGGGACAGGGCCCTACGAGCAGTACTTC.

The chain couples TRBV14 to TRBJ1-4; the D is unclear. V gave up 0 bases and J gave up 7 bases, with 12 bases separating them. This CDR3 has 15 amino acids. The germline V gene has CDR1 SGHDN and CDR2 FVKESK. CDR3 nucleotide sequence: TGTGCCAGCAGCCAAGACGCTGGGAAGGGTGAAAAACTGTTTTTT. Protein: CASSQDAGKGEKLFF. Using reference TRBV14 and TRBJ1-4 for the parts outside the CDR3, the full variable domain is EAGVTQFPSHSVIEKGQTVTLRCDPISGHDNLYWYRRVMGKEIKFLLHFVKESKQDESGMPNNRFLAERTGGTYSTLKVQPAELEDSGVYFCASSQDAGKGEKLFFGSGTQLSVL.